The clone carrying this TCR beta chain was picked up many times. The antigen remains unidentified. Germline CDR1 is SGDLS and CDR2 is YYNGEE. V was shortened by 0 bases and J by 0 bases, with 7 bases between the two germline ends. The CDR3 sequence is 15 residues long. TCRdb reprocessed the 5' RACE reads with MiXCR, giving one entry per CDR3 protein. There are around 300,000 distinct CDR3 sequences in the sample; approximately 4.5% occur only once, and 15% to 20% lies in the top ten. The sample is drawn from a study of T cells after yellow fever vaccination. Study as a whole: SMART-Seq v4 Ultra Low Input prepared the low-cell-number fractions.

Study observations and caveats: Boosting was followed by the reappearance of most primary-vaccination clones (roughly 95% CD4, roughly 90% CD8). Researchers report a weaker secondary response that nonetheless peaked faster, day 5 versus 15.

The chain uses TRBV9 and TRBJ1-3, with D hard to call. The sequencing here drew on PBMCs, taken 15 days after the yellow fever booster vaccination. This clonotype was obtained from a man aged 18 to 30 who received the YFV17D yellow fever vaccine. CDR3 coding DNA: TGTGCCAGCAGCGTAGCCCCAAGCTCTGGAAACACCATATATTTT. Its protein is CASSVAPSSGNTIYF.